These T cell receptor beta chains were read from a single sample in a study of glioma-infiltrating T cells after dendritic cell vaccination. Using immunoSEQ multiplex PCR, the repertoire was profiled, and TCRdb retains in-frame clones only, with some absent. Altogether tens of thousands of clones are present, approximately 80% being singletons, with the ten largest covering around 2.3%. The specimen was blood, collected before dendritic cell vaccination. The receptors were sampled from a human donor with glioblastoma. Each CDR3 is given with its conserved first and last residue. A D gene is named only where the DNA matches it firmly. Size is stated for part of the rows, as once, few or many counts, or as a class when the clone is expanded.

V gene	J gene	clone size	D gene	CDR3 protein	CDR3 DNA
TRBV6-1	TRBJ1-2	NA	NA	CASKQRAGGNYGYTF	TGTGCCAGCAAACAAAGGGCCGGAGGTAACTATGGCTACACCTTC
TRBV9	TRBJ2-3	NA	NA	CASSVNAGTGDTQYF	TGTGCCAGCAGCGTAAACGCGGGTACTGGGGATACGCAGTATTTT
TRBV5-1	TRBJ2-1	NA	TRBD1	CASSQVRDSLAEQFF	TGCGCCAGCAGCCAAGTCCGGGACAGTCTCGCTGAGCAGTTCTTC
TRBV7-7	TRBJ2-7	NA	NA	CASATGPTSEYEQYF	TGTGCCAGCGCCACCGGTCCTACTTCCGAATACGAGCAGTACTTC
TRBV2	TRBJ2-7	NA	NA	CASTPGDRLFYEQYF	TGTGCCAGCACGCCCGGAGACAGGCTCTTCTACGAGCAGTACTTC
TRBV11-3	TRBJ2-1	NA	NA	CASSLGTKGGLDNEQFF	TGTGCCAGCAGCTTAGGCACCAAGGGGGGGTTGGACAATGAGCAGTTCTTC
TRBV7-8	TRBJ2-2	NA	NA	CASSLRTVRNTGELFF	TGTGCCAGCAGCCTAAGGACAGTCAGAAACACCGGGGAGCTGTTTTTT
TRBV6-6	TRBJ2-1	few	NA	CASSPRWGQGDEQFF	TGTGCCAGCAGCCCCCGATGGGGACAAGGGGATGAGCAGTTCTTC
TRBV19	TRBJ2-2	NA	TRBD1	CASRDRGNTGELFF	TGTGCCAGTAGAGACAGGGGAAACACCGGGGAGCTGTTTTTT
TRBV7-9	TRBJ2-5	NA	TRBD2	CASSNSGGGIQETQYF	TGTGCCAGCAGCAATTCCGGGGGGGGAATCCAAGAGACCCAGTACTTC
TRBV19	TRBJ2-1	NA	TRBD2	CASSISGRALVSEQFF	TGTGCCAGTAGTATCTCGGGGAGGGCCCTCGTTAGTGAGCAGTTCTTC
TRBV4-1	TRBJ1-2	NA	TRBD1	CASSQARGQGFYGYTF	TGCGCCAGCAGCCAAGCCCGGGGACAGGGGTTCTATGGCTACACCTTC
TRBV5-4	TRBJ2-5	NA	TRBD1	CASSPDRGRETQYF	TGTGCCAGCAGTCCTGACAGGGGGAGAGAGACCCAGTACTTC
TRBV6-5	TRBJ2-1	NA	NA	CASSYGATENNEQFF	TGTGCCAGCAGTTACGGAGCGACTGAGAACAATGAGCAGTTCTTC
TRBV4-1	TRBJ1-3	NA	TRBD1	CASSLDRAGNTIYF	TGCGCCAGCAGCCTGGACAGGGCAGGAAACACCATATATTTT
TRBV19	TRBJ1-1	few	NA	CASSILLFGGSEAFF	TGTGCCAGTAGTATTCTTTTATTTGGAGGCTCTGAAGCTTTCTTT
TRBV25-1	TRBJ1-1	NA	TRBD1	CASSESTGQGATEAFF	TGTGCCAGCAGTGAATCCACGGGACAGGGGGCCACTGAAGCTTTCTTT
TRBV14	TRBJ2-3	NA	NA	CASSPPSAWGADTQYF	TGTGCCAGCAGCCCCCCTAGTGCGTGGGGGGCAGATACGCAGTATTTT
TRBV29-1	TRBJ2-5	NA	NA	CSGVLGETQYF	TGCAGCGGGGTCCTCGGGGAGACCCAGTACTTC
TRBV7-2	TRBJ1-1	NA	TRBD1	CASSLRGQGAEAFF	TGTGCCAGCAGCTTAAGGGGACAGGGGGCGGAAGCTTTCTTT
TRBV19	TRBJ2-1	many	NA	CASSIDQYGYNEQFF	TGTGCCAGTAGTATAGATCAGTACGGGTACAATGAGCAGTTCTTC
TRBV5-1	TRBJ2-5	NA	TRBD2	CASRTLAGVLETQYF	TGCGCCAGCAGAACGCTAGCGGGAGTTTTAGAGACCCAGTACTTC
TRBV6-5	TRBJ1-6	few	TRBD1	CASSDRDNSPLHF	TGTGCCAGCAGTGACAGGGATAATTCACCCCTCCACTTT
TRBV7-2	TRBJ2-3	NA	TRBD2	CASSFASGGRTDTQYF	TGTGCCAGCAGCTTCGCGAGCGGGGGCCGCACAGATACGCAGTATTTT
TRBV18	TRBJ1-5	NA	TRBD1	CASSPGQGAQGNQPQHF	TGTGCCAGCTCACCGGGACAGGGGGCGCAGGGCAATCAGCCCCAGCATTTT
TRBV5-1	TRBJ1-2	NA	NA	CASSLGTGSYGYTF	TGCGCCAGCAGCTTGGGTACAGGGAGCTATGGCTACACCTTC
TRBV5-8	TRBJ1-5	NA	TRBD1	CASSGGTGGNQPQHF	TGTGCCAGCAGCGGAGGGACAGGGGGGAATCAGCCCCAGCATTTT
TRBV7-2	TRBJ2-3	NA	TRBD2	CASSGGGTDTQYF	TGTGCCAGCAGCGGGGGGGGCACAGATACGCAGTATTTT
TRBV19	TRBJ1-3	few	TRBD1	CASNDRVRSGNTIYF	TGTGCCAGTAACGACAGGGTACGCTCTGGAAACACCATATATTTT
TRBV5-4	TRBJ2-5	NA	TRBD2	CASSSRLAGTGETQYF	TGTGCCAGCAGCTCTAGACTAGCGGGGACCGGAGAGACCCAGTACTTC
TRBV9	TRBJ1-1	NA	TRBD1	CASSGYGTGNTEAFF	TGTGCCAGCAGCGGTTACGGGACAGGGAACACTGAAGCTTTCTTT
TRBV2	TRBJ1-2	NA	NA	CASSDRVGNYGYTF	TGTGCCAGCAGTGACAGGGTCGGGAACTATGGCTACACCTTC
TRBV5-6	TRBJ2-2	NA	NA	CATTTGNTGELFF	TGTGCCACCACGACGGGGAACACCGGGGAGCTGTTTTTT
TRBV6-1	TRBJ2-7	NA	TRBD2	CASSEVGGYSYEQYF	TGTGCCAGCAGTGAAGTGGGGGGGTACTCCTACGAGCAGTACTTC
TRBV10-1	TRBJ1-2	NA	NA	CASSDSQGNGYTF	TGCGCCAGCAGTGATTCACAGGGAAACGGCTACACCTTC
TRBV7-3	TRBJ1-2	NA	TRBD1	CASSQDRDRNYGYTF	TGTGCCAGCAGCCAAGACCGGGACAGAAACTATGGCTACACCTTC
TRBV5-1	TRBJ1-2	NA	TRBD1	CASSFGTGSNYGYTF	TGCGCCAGCAGCTTTGGGACAGGCTCTAACTATGGCTACACCTTC
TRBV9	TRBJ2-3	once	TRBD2	CASSPRTSGEYTDTQYF	TGTGCCAGCAGCCCACGGACTAGCGGGGAATACACAGATACGCAGTATTTT
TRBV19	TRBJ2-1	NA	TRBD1	CASRLGTGSRNEQFF	TGTGCCAGTAGATTAGGGACAGGGTCTCGGAATGAGCAGTTCTTC
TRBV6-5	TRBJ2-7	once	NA	CASSLLGTKYF	TGTGCCAGCAGTCTCCTCGGTACGAAGTACTTC
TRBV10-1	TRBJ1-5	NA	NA	CASSESPTGRGPQHF	TGCGCCAGCAGTGAGTCTCCTACAGGGCGCGGGCCCCAGCATTTT